The rows below give T cell receptor beta chains drawn from one sample of a study of CD8+CD57+ T cells in acquired aplastic anemia. Using its own MiXCR run on the reads, TCRdb lists one record per CDR3 protein. The sample carries hundreds of thousands of distinct CDR3 sequences, roughly 50% recorded once. The sequenced sample consisted of sorted CD4+, CD8+, or CD8+CD57+ T cells (not recorded which) from PBMCs. These TCRs come from a human donor with aplastic anemia. The CDR3 runs from the conserved cysteine through the conserved F or W. The D gene is left open where the match is weak. Not every row has a clone size; where given, it reads once, few, many or a size class.

>TRBJ1-6|many|TRBV7-9|NA
TGTGCCAGCAGCTTAGCGGGGGATGGTTCACCCCTCCACTTT
CASSLAGDGSPLHF
>TRBJ1-6|many|TRBV20-1|NA
TGCAGTGCTACGGGGCAGGGTGACAATTCACCCCTCCACTTT
CSATGQGDNSPLHF
>TRBJ2-3|NA|TRBV29-1|TRBD1
TGCAGCGTCGACAGGGGGCTAAGCACAGATACGCAGTATTTT
CSVDRGLSTDTQYF
>TRBJ2-5|NA|TRBV3-1|TRBD2
TGTGCCAGCAGCCTTTCACTAGGACTAGCGGGGGGGCAACAAGAGACCCAGTACTTC
CASSLSLGLAGGQQETQYF
>TRBJ1-1|many|TRBV4-1|NA
TGCGCCAGCAGCCAAGATACTGAGAACACTGAAGCTTTCTTT
CASSQDTENTEAFF
>TRBJ2-7|NA|TRBV9|TRBD1
TGTGCCAGCAGCGCTCGGACAGGGGCTTCCTACGAGCAGTACTTC
CASSARTGASYEQYF
>TRBJ2-7|many|TRBV5-8|TRBD1
TGTGCCAGCAGCTTGGAGACAGGGGGCTCGGACGAGCAGTACTTC
CASSLETGGSDEQYF
>TRBJ2-2|NA|TRBV12-3/TRBV12-4|TRBD1
TGTGCCAGCAGTTGGGACAGGGGCGGCACCGGGGAGCTGTTTTTT
CASSWDRGGTGELFF
>TRBJ1-2|many|TRBV2|NA
TGTGCCAGCAGGGGGGAAGGGTCCCGCCGGGGCTACACCTTC
CASRGEGSRRGYTF
>TRBJ2-7|NA|TRBV3-1|NA
TGTGCCAGCAGCCAGACCACCTACGAGCAGTACTTC
CASSQTTYEQYF
>TRBJ1-4|many|TRBV4-2|NA
TGTGCCAGCAGCCAAGGAGTGAGGCCCCTGAATGAAAAACTGTTTTTT
CASSQGVRPLNEKLFF
>TRBJ2-3|many|TRBV11-3|NA
TGTGCCAGCAGCTTATCAGGACGGCGCACAGATACGCAGTATTTT
CASSLSGRRTDTQYF
>TRBJ1-5|many|TRBV12-3/TRBV12-4|TRBD1
TGTGCCAGCAGGGGACAGGGGATGAATAGCAATCAGCCCCAGCATTTT
CASRGQGMNSNQPQHF
>TRBJ1-5|NA|TRBV19|TRBD1
TGTGCCAGTAGGGGACAGGGGAGTCAGCCCCAGCATTTT
CASRGQGSQPQHF
>TRBJ2-5|NA|TRBV11-2|TRBD1
TGTGCCAGCAGCCAGACTCCAGGGGGCCGGGGGACCCAGTACTTC
CASSQTPGGRGTQYF
>TRBJ2-2|NA|TRBV29-1|NA
TGCAGCGTTGAGGAGCGTGGGGTTCGGGAGCTGTTTTTT
CSVEERGVRELFF
>TRBJ1-2|NA|TRBV5-6|TRBD1
TGTGCCAGCAGCTGGGGGCCCGGGACAGATACTAACTATGGCTACACCTTC
CASSWGPGTDTNYGYTF
>TRBJ1-5|once|TRBV2|NA
TGTGCCAGCGCAATTGGACTAGCGAGCAATCAGCCCCAGCATTTT
CASAIGLASNQPQHF
>TRBJ2-7|many|TRBV2|NA
TGTGCCAGCAGTGAATCTCGGTACGAGCAGTACTTC
CASSESRYEQYF
>TRBJ1-3|many|TRBV5-1|NA
TGCGCCAGCAGCTTGAATGTTGGAAACACCATATATTTT
CASSLNVGNTIYF
>TRBJ1-1|NA|TRBV2|NA
TGTGCCAGCAGGGGGGGGCGATGGAACACTGAAGCTTTCTTT
CASRGGRWNTEAFF
>TRBJ1-2|NA|TRBV19|NA
TGTGCCAGTAGTACCCGGACCGGTGGCGGAAACTATGGCTACACCTTC
CASSTRTGGGNYGYTF
>TRBJ1-1|NA|TRBV3-2|NA
TGTGCCAGCGAAGACCGTGGGATATCTGAAGCTTTCTTT
CASEDRGISEAFF
>TRBJ2-1|NA|TRBV7-2|NA
TGTGCCAGCAGCTTAATTCAGGGGTACAATGAGCAGTTCTTC
CASSLIQGYNEQFF
>TRBJ1-6|NA|TRBV6-2/TRBV6-3|NA
TGTGCCAGCAGTGTCACAGGGAACCTAATCAGCGCCTATAATTCACCCCTCCACTTT
CASSVTGNLISAYNSPLHF
>TRBJ2-6|NA|TRBV27|NA
TGTGCCAGCGGATTCCACAGATCTGGGGCCAACGTCCTGACTTTC
CASGFHRSGANVLTF
>TRBJ2-7|NA|TRBV24-1|NA
TGTGCCACCCAACGGGGCAAGTTGTACGAGCAGTACTTC
CATQRGKLYEQYF
>TRBJ1-1|few|TRBV3-1|NA
TGTGCCAGCAGCTACGTCGGGGGGGACACTGAAGCTTTCTTT
CASSYVGGDTEAFF
>TRBJ1-2|NA|TRBV10-3|TRBD1
TGTGCCATCAGTGATGCCGGGACAGGGTATGGCTACACCTTC
CAISDAGTGYGYTF
>TRBJ1-2|NA|TRBV2|TRBD1
TGTGCCAGCAGTGAGGACAGGGGAGGTGCTGGCTACACCTTC
CASSEDRGGAGYTF
>TRBJ1-5|NA|TRBV15|TRBD1
TGTGCCACCAGGGGGGACAGGGTTGAGAATCAGCCCCAGCATTTT
CATRGDRVENQPQHF
>TRBJ2-1|many|TRBV20-1|NA
TGCAGTGCTAGAACTGTTGTGGGTGAGCAGTTCTTC
CSARTVVGEQFF
>TRBJ1-3|once|TRBV10-2|NA
TGCGCCAGCCGGCGGCACAGGTGGTATTTT
CASRRHRWYF
>TRBJ1-6|many|TRBV10-3|NA
TGTGCCATCACTAGTGATACAAATTCACCCCTCCACTTT
CAITSDTNSPLHF
>TRBJ2-5|many|TRBV5-1|TRBD1
TGCGCCAGCAGCCAGACAGGGCTGTGGGAGACCCAGTACTTC
CASSQTGLWETQYF
>TRBJ2-3|many|TRBV6-6|TRBD2
TGTGCCAGCAACCAAGCGGGAAGCACAGATACGCAGTATTTT
CASNQAGSTDTQYF
>TRBJ2-7|NA|TRBV19|NA
TGTGCCAGTAGCGCTGGCGGAGGGGGAACCTACGAGCAGTACTTC
CASSAGGGGTYEQYF
>TRBJ2-3|many|TRBV20-1|TRBD1
TGCAGTGCTCGGACAGGGACAGATACGCAGTATTTT
CSARTGTDTQYF
>TRBJ1-6|many|TRBV5-1|TRBD1
TGCGCCAGCAGCTTGACAGGGGGCACTTCATCACCCCTCCACTTT
CASSLTGGTSSPLHF
>TRBJ2-1|NA|TRBV10-3|TRBD2
TGTGCCATCAAAGGGACTAGCGGAAACTCCTACAATGAGCAGTTCTTC
CAIKGTSGNSYNEQFF
>TRBJ1-2|few|TRBV20-1|NA
TGCAGCGCCGGGGGGGGAACGGGGGGCTACACCTTC
CSAGGGTGGYTF
>TRBJ2-5|many|TRBV2|TRBD2
TGTGCCAGCAGACTAGCGGGGTCCTCCCGCGAGACCCAGTACTTC
CASRLAGSSRETQYF
>TRBJ1-5|NA|TRBV5-1|TRBD1
TGCGCCAGCAGCTTGGGGACAGGGGTGGGACAGCCCCAGCATTTT
CASSLGTGVGQPQHF
>TRBJ2-2|NA|TRBV2|TRBD2
TGTGCCAGCACCGGGACTAGCGGCCCCACCGGGGAGCTGTTTTTT
CASTGTSGPTGELFF
>TRBJ1-1|many|TRBV19|TRBD1
TGTGCCAGTAGGCAGGGGGCGAACACTGAAGCTTTCTTT
CASRQGANTEAFF
>TRBJ2-7|NA|TRBV29-1|TRBD1
TGCAGCGCCACCGGGACAGCCTACGAGCAGTACTTC
CSATGTAYEQYF
>TRBJ2-5|many|TRBV5-1|NA
TGCGCCAGCAGGAGGGGGGCCGGTGACGAGACCCAGTACTTC
CASRRGAGDETQYF
>TRBJ2-7|many|TRBV19|NA
TGTGCCAGTGGGGGACGGAACTCCTACGAGCAGTACTTC
CASGGRNSYEQYF
>TRBJ2-7|NA|TRBV10-3|NA
TGTGCCAGCAGGTTTACAGAAACCTCCTCCTACGAGCAGTACTTC
CASRFTETSSYEQYF
>TRBJ2-3|many|TRBV9|NA
TGTGCCAGCAGCGTCCTAGGCGATACGCAGTATTTT
CASSVLGDTQYF
>TRBJ2-7|NA|TRBV24-1|NA
TGTGCCACCAGTGATACCCAGGGGCACTCCTACGAGCAGTACTTC
CATSDTQGHSYEQYF
>TRBJ2-7|many|TRBV6-5|NA
TGTGCCAGCAGCAATTCCGGGAGATACGAGCAGTACTTC
CASSNSGRYEQYF
>TRBJ2-3|many|TRBV19|NA
TGTGCCAGTAGTATAGGGACTACCAACACAGATACGCAGTATTTT
CASSIGTTNTDTQYF
>TRBJ2-1|NA|TRBV9|TRBD1
TGTGCCAGCAGCTCTGGACAGGTCTACAATGAGCAGTTCTTC
CASSSGQVYNEQFF
>TRBJ2-7|many|TRBV14|NA
TGTGCCAGCAGCCAAGGTTTCGGCACTTACGAGCAGTACTTC
CASSQGFGTYEQYF
>TRBJ2-7|NA|TRBV5-6|NA
TGTGCCAGCAGCTTGGCCGCGCAGAGCACCGGGGAGCTGTACTTC
CASSLAAQSTGELYF
>TRBJ2-5|NA|TRBV7-9|TRBD2
TGTGCCAGCAGCTTTATACTAGCGGACCAAGAGACCCAGTACTTC
CASSFILADQETQYF
>TRBJ1-2|many|TRBV15|NA
TGTGCCACCAGCAGAGATTCCCAGGGCCTCGGCTACACCTTC
CATSRDSQGLGYTF
>TRBJ1-5|many|TRBV6-6|NA
TGTGCCAGCAGTTACAAGGACGGCAATCAGCCCCAGCATTTT
CASSYKDGNQPQHF
>TRBJ1-2|NA|TRBV6-4|NA
TGTGCCAACAGGCAAGGTCGAACTGCTTTGTCCTATGGCTACACCTTC
CANRQGRTALSYGYTF